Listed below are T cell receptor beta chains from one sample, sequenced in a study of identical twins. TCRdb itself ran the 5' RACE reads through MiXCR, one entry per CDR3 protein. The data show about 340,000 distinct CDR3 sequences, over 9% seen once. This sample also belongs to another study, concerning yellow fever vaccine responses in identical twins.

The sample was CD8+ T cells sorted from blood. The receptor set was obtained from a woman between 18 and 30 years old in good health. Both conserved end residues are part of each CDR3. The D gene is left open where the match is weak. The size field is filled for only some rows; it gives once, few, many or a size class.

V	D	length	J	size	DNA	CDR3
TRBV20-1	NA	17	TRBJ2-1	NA	TGCAGTGCCGCCGGACTAACGGGAGAAAAGGTCTACAATGAGCAGTTCTTC	CSAAGLTGEKVYNEQFF
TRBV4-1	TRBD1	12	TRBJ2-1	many	TGCGCCAGCGGTACAGGGGCAAGTGAGCAGTTCTTC	CASGTGASEQFF
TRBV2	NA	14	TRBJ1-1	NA	TGTGCCAGCAGTGATTTTGAGAGAACACCTGAAGCTTTCTTT	CASSDFERTPEAFF
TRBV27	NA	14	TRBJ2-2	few	TGTGCCAGCAGTTTACGTGGGGAGTCCGGGGAGCTGTTTTTT	CASSLRGESGELFF
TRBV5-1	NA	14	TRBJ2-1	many	TGCGCCAGCAGCCCAGCTAGCGCCTACAATGAGCAGTTCTTC	CASSPASAYNEQFF
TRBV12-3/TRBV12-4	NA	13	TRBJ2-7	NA	TGTGCCAGCAGTTCCGTGAACGGGGGCGAGCAGTACTTC	CASSSVNGGEQYF
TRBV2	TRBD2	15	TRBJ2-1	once	TGTGCCAGCAGCGCACTGGCGGGGGGTAGAGATGAGCAGTTCTTC	CASSALAGGRDEQFF
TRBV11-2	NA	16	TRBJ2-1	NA	TGTGCCAGCAGCCCCGCTGGGCTGTACTCCTACAATGAGCAGTTCTTC	CASSPAGLYSYNEQFF
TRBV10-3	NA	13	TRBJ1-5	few	TGTGCCATCAGTGCCGAGGCGAGTCAGCCCCAGCATTTT	CAISAEASQPQHF
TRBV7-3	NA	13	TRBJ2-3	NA	TGTGCCAGCAGCTCCGACTCGGCAGATACGCAGTATTTT	CASSSDSADTQYF
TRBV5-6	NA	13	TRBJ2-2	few	TGTGCCAGCAGCCCCGGCAACACCGGGGAGCTGTTTTTT	CASSPGNTGELFF
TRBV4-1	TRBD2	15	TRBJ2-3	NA	TGCGCCAGCAGCAGTTCGGGAGGGCCGGGAGATACGCAGTATTTT	CASSSSGGPGDTQYF
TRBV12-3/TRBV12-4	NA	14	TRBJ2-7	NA	TGTGCCAGCAGTTTCGGTCCACAGGTTCAGGGGCAGTACTTC	CASSFGPQVQGQYF
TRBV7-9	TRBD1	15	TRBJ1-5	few	TGTGCCAGCAGCTCGGACAGGGAGGGATGGCGGCCCCAGCATTTT	CASSSDREGWRPQHF
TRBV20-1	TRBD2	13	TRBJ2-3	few	TGCAGTGCCCGTGCTAGCGGGGGGCCCCCGCAGTATTTT	CSARASGGPPQYF
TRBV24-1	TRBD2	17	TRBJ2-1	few	TGTGCCACCAGTGTGGCGGGAGACCCCGTGAAGTACAATGAGCAGTTCTTC	CATSVAGDPVKYNEQFF
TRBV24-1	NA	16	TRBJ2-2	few	TGTGCCACCAGAACCTCGACGGAGCGGAACACCGGGGAGCTGTTTTTT	CATRTSTERNTGELFF
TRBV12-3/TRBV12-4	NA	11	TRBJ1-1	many	TGTGCCAGCAGTTATGCCGGTGAAGCTTTCTTT	CASSYAGEAFF
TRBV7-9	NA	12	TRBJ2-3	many	TGTGCCAGCAGCTTAGATCCAGATACGCAGTATTTT	CASSLDPDTQYF
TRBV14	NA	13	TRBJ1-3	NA	TGTGCCAGCAGCCTCACGCCTGGAAACACCATATATTTT	CASSLTPGNTIYF
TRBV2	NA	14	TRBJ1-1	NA	TGTGCCAGTGATCCGGGACCCGAAGACACTGAAGCTTTCTTT	CASDPGPEDTEAFF
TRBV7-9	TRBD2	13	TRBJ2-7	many	TGTGCCAGCAGCTGGGACTACTCCTACGAGCAGTACTTC	CASSWDYSYEQYF
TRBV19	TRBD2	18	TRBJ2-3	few	TGTGCCAGTAAGGCTAGCGGGAGTACAATCTTTCGGACAGATACGCAGTATTTT	CASKASGSTIFRTDTQYF
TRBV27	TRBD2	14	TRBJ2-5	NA	TGTGCCAGCAGTCGAGCGGGGGGACCCGTGACCCAGTACTTC	CASSRAGGPVTQYF
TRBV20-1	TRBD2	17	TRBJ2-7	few	TGCAGTGCTAGAGTACTAGCGGGAGTTCGCTCCCCCTACGAGCAGTACTTC	CSARVLAGVRSPYEQYF
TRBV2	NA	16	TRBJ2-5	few	TGTGCCAGCAGGGTGCTTGGGGCCGGGGGCCAAGAGACCCAGTACTTC	CASRVLGAGGQETQYF